This TCR beta chain appears in the sequencing data of a study of CD8 T cells in Susac syndrome. Sequencing of TCR beta was undertaken in CD8+ and CD4+ T cells derived from blood. The multiple sclerosis control group consisted of treatment-naive patients whose relapsing-remitting disease, which was either stable or active, fulfilled revised McDonald criteria. The TEMRA cells underwent FACS enrichment, while the CD8+ and CD4+ T cells underwent negative isolation. Looked up from germline, CDR1 is SEHNR and CDR2 is FQNEAQ (reference sequence). CDR3 size: 13 residues. The ends were cut back, 7 bases at V and 2 bases at J, with 11 bases in the middle. Reverse transcription of roughly 0.45 to 1 ug RNA was performed with random hexamers. The amplification used immunoSEQ multiplex PCR on TCR beta CDR3; it spanned 54 Vbeta and 13 Jbeta. TCRdb ran MiXCR on the immunoSEQ multiplex PCR reads and lists one entry per CDR3 protein. The repertoire has around 170,000 distinct CDR3 sequences, roughly 96% of them found once; the top ten carry roughly 0.16%.

The sequencing sample was made of CD8+ T cells from PBMCs. The chain combines TRBV7-9 with TRBJ1-1; no firm D call. This TCR derives from a human donor with multiple sclerosis. CDR3 DNA sequence: TGTGCCAGCAAAACGGGAGGAAACACTGAAGCTTTCTTT. Protein sequence: CASKTGGNTEAFF.